The sequence of this TCR beta chain was determined in a study of beta chain features in type 1 diabetes (dated by TCRdb to the late 2010s). Context from the whole study: Mean age, gender distribution, total cell number and subset yield did not differ between patients and healthy donors. A total of about 99,000,000 sorted cells were examined across all samples, and RNA yield correlated strongly with the number of cells per subset. In the study, recently diagnosed type 1 diabetes patients and matched healthy donors were compared on the TCRB repertoires of their sorted circulating CD4+ T cell subsets. Regulatory and stem cell-like memory subsets were isolated from only 8 patients and about eight healthy donors, whereas naive and central memory subsets came from all 28 donors.

Trimming takes 4 bases from V and 0 bases from J, and the germline ends sit 11 bases apart. The germline V gene sets CDR1 to SGHTA and CDR2 to FQGTGA. Reading from cysteine to phenylalanine, the CDR3 counts 15 amino acids. Only the CDR3 DNA stays, 45 bases, in frame from base 1. A word on this clone: What this receptor recognizes is not known. No qualities accompany the bases; no much larger clone lies one base away.

Here is what the overall study found, with its caveats: Because small numbers of individuals were included in the HLA sub-analyses, any influence of HLA type on TCRB rearrangement was left unresolved. At VDJ recombination sites, patients with type 1 diabetes made fewer insertions and deleted more nucleotides, a pattern implying thymic rearrangement abnormalities. A moderate but significant shortening of TCRB CDR3 length was observed in type 1 diabetes patients in all four CD4+ subsets. Sequencing cDNA rather than genomic DNA could over-represent highly expressing activated cells, although activation and CD3 levels did not differ between groups. The naive, central memory and regulatory TCRB repertoires appeared to resemble one another more closely among patients than among healthy donors. PCR might favor shorter templates, but patient and control samples were amplified and corrected together, so any skew would affect both groups equally.

The entire amount of isolated RNA was reverse transcribed using the High Capacity cDNA Reverse Transcription Kit, so the sequenced TCRB transcripts were expressed ones. Naive, central memory and regulatory T cell samples underwent deep immunoSEQ sequencing, averaging roughly 3.4 million total reads per sample. After sorted cells were lysed in RLT buffer, RNA was extracted with DNase-treated RNeasy Micro or Mini kits, with the choice depending on cell number. Each cell subset was processed separately to prevent cross-contamination, with patient and healthy donor samples processed together. The immunoSEQ multiplex PCR was used to amplify TCRB sequences from cDNA, generating 87-bp fragments that spanned the CDR3 region. Sequencing of the amplicons was done on the Illumina HiSeq platform. Processing in the source paper ran as follows. Synthetic template baselines were used to correct PCR bias computationally, reads within Hamming distance 2 were collapsed together, and singletons that could not be merged were discarded. Reads were aligned against IMGT so that V, D and J genes, CDR3 length and insertions or deletions at six rearrangement sites could be assigned. Within each subset, clonotype counts were normalized to the number of sorted cells before true diversity and Gini coefficients were calculated with the tcR R package. The overlap coefficient, calculated on TCRB nucleotide sequences, was used to quantify repertoire sharing. Out-of-frame TCRB sequences from naive cells were analyzed as a proxy for the pre-selection repertoire. The table was pulled from immuneACCESS by TCRdb, which kept in-frame rearrangements only. Such tables lose some clones; where checked, under half of the loss comes from unresolved V genes, and the rest has no known cause. That table furnishes V, J and clone size, whereas the DNA furnished D and trimming. The sample profile shows hundreds of thousands of clones; roughly 10% of them were found once. The top ten hold around 0.017% of the sample.

Each donor gave one peripheral blood draw, averaging about 100 mL, which was collected into heparinised tubes. A BD FACSAria II and a panel including CD45RO, CCR7, CD25, CD127, CD95 and CD27 were used to sort naive, central memory, regulatory and stem cell-like memory CD4+ T cells. Purity was above 95% for every sorted population. PBMCs were isolated immediately by Lymphoprep density gradient centrifugation and stained directly without culture. So that batch effects would be minimized, each experiment stained and sorted samples in pairs, pairing one healthy donor with one patient. Input material: naive CD4+ T cells from blood. What the cell subset or site label conveys for this sample: true naive CD4+ T cells. The receptor was derived from a man aged 25 to 45 with type 1 diabetes. The chain is assembled from TRBV7-3 and TRBJ2-3; perhaps TRBD1 is the D gene, with 6 bases matching. The CDR3 in this case is CASSWTASSTDTQYF. The sequence in DNA is TGTGCCAGCAGCTGGACAGCCTCTAGCACAGATACGCAGTATTTT.